This TCR beta chain was captured by sequencing in a study of T cells in Graves' hyperthyroidism and ophthalmopathy (dated by TCRdb to the late 2010s). Describing the broader study: Peripheral blood samples were taken at initial diagnosis, before any treatment was given. A discovery cohort of about a hundred patients, approximately 44 with Graves' ophthalmopathy and fewer than 65 with stable Graves' hyperthyroidism, was used to find distinguishing TCR V-J signatures. Whether ophthalmopathy could be predicted prospectively was tested in an independent validation cohort made up of some 20 hyperthyroidism patients plus 17 patients who later progressed to ophthalmopathy. The 100 discovery patients were randomly split 7:3 into training and test sets. In addition, the study compared T-cell repertoires in thyroid tissue and in blood from about six Graves' hyperthyroidism patients. After sampling, hyperthyroidism patients received methimazole starting at 30 mg daily, and ophthalmopathy patients received high-dose intravenous methylprednisolone. The paper describes TCR Vbeta CDR3 sequencing of 120 to 150 peripheral blood samples, made up of some 40 ophthalmopathy patients, approximately 76 hyperthyroidism patients and about 17 progressor patients.

This clonotype was seen repeatedly, ten times or more. Its antigen has not been determined. Base qualities are not provided; no much larger clone lies one nucleotide away. A patient counted as having stable Graves' hyperthyroidism if no progression to ophthalmopathy occurred over 18 months of follow-up. Hyperthyroidism patients were newly diagnosed, had a disease duration of under 2 months, and were aged 18 to 65 years. Patients with uncontrolled infections, other autoimmune diseases, pregnancy or lactation were excluded. Clinical symptoms, serum thyroxine and TRAb, thyroid ultrasound, and orbital computed tomography formed the basis for the diagnoses. Ficoll-Paque density gradient centrifugation was used to isolate PBMCs from 9.5 to 10 ml of fresh peripheral blood. Total RNA was extracted with Trizol reagent, and quality was checked on an Agilent 2100 Bioanalyzer. Overall study results and their limits: Most expanded thyroid clonotypes (frequency above 0.001) were also found in blood, which suggests that blood repertoires may mirror thyroid immune responses. In validation, the model predicted progression to ophthalmopathy with around 71% sensitivity and less than 75% specificity, a median of 6.5 months before onset. Ophthalmopathy was separated from stable hyperthyroidism by a 13 V-J signature model, with about 88% sensitivity and 81% to 83% specificity obtained in cross-validation and 80%/75% obtained in testing. No statistical method was used to set the sample size in advance, and investigators knew the group allocation.

The TCR beta CDR3 regions were amplified from the RNA transcripts. The first round of RT-PCR for the TCR CDR3 was performed with the HTBI primer set and the Qiagen OneStep RT-PCR kit. Libraries were constructed in a second round of multiplex PCR, after which size selection and purification were performed. Sequencing of the libraries was done on an Illumina HiSeq2000 using paired-end 100 bp reads. The original pipeline was this. SOAPnuke was used to process the raw data, removing reads that contained adapters or uncalled bases, had a mean Phred below 15, or lacked an exact match to the constant primer or identifier. High-quality paired reads were merged with COPE v1.2.5, and unique nucleotide sequences were defined as clonotypes. Clonotypes were aligned to IMGT TRBV, TRBD and TRBJ reference segments using MiTCR v1.1. The analysis was restricted to V-J combinations with a frequency above 0.0001, which together covered around 99% of the repertoires. The TCS score was defined as the ratio of F50 (clonal expansion) to E x V (chaos), calculated using BLOSUM62-based TCRdist between CDR3 peptides within each V-J. Welch's t-statistics and random forest reduced fewer than 600 V-J features to roughly 13, which were used in a naive Bayes classifier (R e1071). TCRdb ran its own pipeline on the public reads, namely fastp trimming at Q25 and MiXCR clone calling, and kept in-frame beta chains. Under each unique CDR3 protein, matching rows form one entry showing the most common genes and DNA. The V and J calls shown here were made by TCRdb, not taken from the authors' results. Here the sample has a few hundred thousand distinct CDR3 sequences; about 15% occur a single time. Less than 20% of the sample lies in the top ten.

Trimming leaves V shorter by 4 bases and J shorter by 0 bases, with the junction holding 15 bases beyond the gene matches. The CDR1 and CDR2 encoded by the germline V gene are MDHEN and SYDVKM. The CDR3 goes from the cysteine to the phenylalanine over 20 residues. The read is trimmed to its CDR3 DNA, 60 bases read in frame from base 1. This receptor chain uses TRBV28 and TRBJ2-7; 13 central nucleotides agree with TRBD2. The sequenced material came from blood. This clonotype was obtained from a woman in her late teens or twenties with Graves' hyperthyroidism. CDR3 protein: CASSSWTSGRPPKSSYEQYF. The nucleotides read TGTGCCAGCAGTTCGTGGACTAGCGGGAGACCACCCAAGAGCTCCTACGAGCAGTACTTC.